A single sample is the source of the 27 T cell receptor beta chains below, sequenced in a study of cytomegalovirus exposure and HLA in healthy donors. Sequencing was performed with immunoSEQ multiplex PCR; in TCRdb, only in-frame clones are kept and a portion is missing. The sample yields 130,000 to 150,000 clones, roughly nine tenths seen once. Sequencing was done on a sample of PBMCs. The source of these receptors is a man younger than 30 in good health and CMV-seronegative.

V is TRBV11-2 and J is TRBJ1-2; the D is unclear. CDR1 is SGHAT and CDR2 is FQNNGV in the germline V gene. Trimming pared 5 bases from V and 1 base from J, leaving 8 bases between. The CDR3 covers 13 residues. CDR3 in DNA: TGTGCCAGCAGCCCGGACTTTAACTATGGCTACACCTTC. It yields the protein CASSPDFNYGYTF. Together with reference TRBV11-2 and TRBJ1-2, the CDR3 gives the full variable domain: EAGVAQSPRYKIIEKRQSVAFWCNPISGHATLYWYQQILGQGPKLLIQFQNNGVVDDSQLPKDRFSAERLKGVDSTLKIQPAKLEDSAVYLCASSPDFNYGYTFGSGTRLTVV.

Regarding this clone: The same CDR3 arises from other DNA sequences in this sample as well. V and J are TRBV18 and TRBJ2-3; the D is unclear. Germline V gene sequence: CDR1 KGHSH, CDR2 LQKENI. The CDR3 spans 12 residues. V was cut by 4 bases and J by 3 bases, with 5 bases left in between. The CDR3 DNA is TGTGCCAGCTCACGCGATACAGATACGCAGTATTTT. It specifies CASSRDTDTQYF.

V usage is TRBV7-9 and J usage is TRBJ2-7; D is ambiguous. Trimming removed 7 bases from V and 5 bases from J, with 12 bases in between. The CDR3 covers 12 residues. Looked up from germline, CDR1 is SEHNR and CDR2 is FQNEAQ (reference sequence). This CDR3 reads CASTHRRDEQYF. CDR3 bases: TGTGCCAGCACCCACCGCCGAGACGAGCAGTACTTC.

The chain recombines TRBV11-2 with TRBJ2-5; 7 bases fit TRBD1. Germline assignment: CDR1 SGHAT and CDR2 FQNNGV. After removal of 5 bases from V and 2 bases from J, the junction contained 5 bases not matched to a gene. The CDR3 sequence is 14 residues long. For the CDR3, the DNA is TGTGCCAGCAGCCCACAGACAGGGCAAGAGACCCAGTACTTC. It translates to CASSPQTGQETQYF.

The genes are TRBV12-5 and TRBJ2-1; 12 nucleotides line up with TRBD2. Germline CDR1 is LGHNT and CDR2 is FRNRAP. J was trimmed by 4 bases and V by 6 bases; bases with no gene match: 4. The CDR3 loop spans 15 amino acids. The CDR3 is CASGFGLAGYNEQFF. In DNA, the CDR3 is TGTGCTAGTGGCTTTGGACTAGCGGGGTACAATGAGCAGTTCTTC.

V and J are TRBV28 and TRBJ2-7, with TRBD2 matching 10 bases. Germline lookup yields CDR1 MDHEN and CDR2 SYDVKM. The CDR3 spans 14 residues. V was pared by 6 bases and J by 3 bases, with 5 bases of the junction left unmatched. CDR3 sequence reads: CASSSSGSIYEQYF. CDR3 nucleotides: TGTGCCAGCAGCTCTAGCGGGAGTATCTACGAGCAGTACTTC.

This clone has just one count. The J gene is TRBJ2-4, the V gene TRBV18, with TRBD1 identical over 7 bases. CDR1 is KGHSH and CDR2 is LQKENI in the germline V gene. Unmatched junction bases numbered 5, after V lost 0 bases and J lost 0 bases. The CDR3 runs to 17 residues. The CDR3 loop reads CASSPPGRQGAKNIQYF. CDR3 bases: TGTGCCAGCTCACCACCAGGTCGACAGGGAGCCAAAAACATTCAGTACTTC.

This rearrangement joins TRBV6-1 to TRBJ2-1; 11 bases are a match to TRBD2. Germline CDR1 is MNHNS and CDR2 is SASEGT. The V and J ends lost 6 bases and 2 bases, in that order; junction bases with no gene match: 3. CDR3 length: 15 amino acids. The CDR3 DNA follows: TGTGCCAGCAGCGTACTAGCGGGGGCCTACAATGAGCAGTTCTTC. Residues: CASSVLAGAYNEQFF.

The chain is built from TRBV2 and TRBJ1-2; maybe TRBD1 (6 bases). CDR1 and CDR2 from the germline V gene are SNHLY and FYNNEI. The V end was cut by 6 bases, the J end by 0 bases, with 20 bases between. The length of the CDR3 is 17 residues. The CDR3 loop is CASRAPQGRRANYGYTF. For the CDR3, the DNA is TGTGCCAGCAGGGCCCCTCAGGGGAGACGAGCTAACTATGGCTACACCTTC.

This sequence joins TRBV6-6 and TRBJ1-3, with 7 nucleotides matching TRBD1. CDR3 length: 15 amino acids. V was pared by 6 bases and J by 0 bases, with 5 bases of the junction left unmatched. Germline CDR1 and CDR2: MNHNY and SVGAGI (reference sequence). DNA of the CDR3: TGTGCCAGCAGGAAAGGGGGCAGCTCTGGAAACACCATATATTTT. This gives the protein CASRKGGSSGNTIYF.

The chain carries TRBV6-6 and TRBJ2-1; 12 bases match TRBD2. CDR3 length: 15 amino acids. V was clipped by 6 bases and J by 8 bases; unmatched bases: 8. The germline V gene has CDR1 MNHNY and CDR2 SVGAGI (reference sequence). CDR3 DNA sequence: TGTGCCAGCAGCCGGCTAGCGGGGGGGCAGTATGAGCAGTTCTTC. It yields the protein CASSRLAGGQYEQFF.

This clone was found a few times. V and J are TRBV7-9 and TRBJ2-7; no clear D gene. The CDR3 contains 12 residues. The germline gives CDR1 SEHNR, CDR2 FQNEAQ (reference sequence). Trimming shortened V by 4 bases and J by 5 bases, and 9 bases separated the two germline ends. In DNA form, the CDR3 reads TGTGCCAGCAGCTGGGCACACGACGAGCAGTACTTC. Translated: CASSWAHDEQYF.

This clone was detected once. The V and J genes are TRBV7-9 and TRBJ2-5; 13 nucleotides agree with TRBD2. Germline CDR1 reads SEHNR; CDR2 reads FQNEAQ (reference sequence). The CDR3 spans 18 residues. With V trimmed by 5 bases and J by 5 bases, 14 bases remained unmatched. The CDR3 DNA sequence: TGTGCCAGCAGCCAAGGGACTAGCGGGGTTGGTTACGCGGAGACCCAGTACTTC. It translates to CASSQGTSGVGYAETQYF.

The V gene is TRBV4-2, the J gene TRBJ2-7; 7 bases agree with TRBD2. Germline CDR1 is LGHNA and CDR2 is YNFKEQ. V gave up 2 bases and J gave up 7 bases; unmatched junction bases: 14. CDR3 length: 16 amino acids. The CDR3 nucleotides are TGTGCCAGCAGCCAACCCGCCGGCGGGGGATCGGGAGAGCAGTACTTC. This sequence encodes CASSQPAGGGSGEQYF.

The gene calls are TRBV6-6 and TRBJ1-5; 10 bases fit TRBD1. After removal of 4 bases from V and 5 bases from J, the junction contained 5 bases not matched to a gene. Germline CDR1 is MNHNY and CDR2 is SVGAGI (reference sequence). This CDR3 has 15 amino acids. CDR3 bases: TGTGCCAGCAGTTCGGGACAGGGGCTCTATCAGCCCCAGCATTTT. Amino acid sequence: CASSSGQGLYQPQHF.

The chain carries TRBV12-5 and TRBJ2-2, with D tentatively TRBD2 (6 bases). Between the trimmed V and J ends, which lost 7 bases and 7 bases, there was a span of 16 bases. The germline V gene has CDR1 LGHNT and CDR2 FRNRAP. This CDR3 is 14 amino acids long. CDR3 coding DNA: TGTGCTAGTGTCCGGGACTTCCCTTTCGGGGAGCTGTTTTTT. Translated: CASVRDFPFGELFF.

CDR3 DNA: TGTGCCAGCAGCACGACTAGCGTAGATACGCAGTATTTT. Translated, it gives CASSTTSVDTQYF. The rearrangement joins TRBV28 to TRBJ2-3, with TRBD2 matching 8 bases. The germline V gene has CDR1 MDHEN and CDR2 SYDVKM. The CDR3 extends over 13 amino acids. The junction had 4 bases not matched to a gene; V was cut back by 6 bases and J by 5 bases.

The chain joins TRBV28 to TRBJ2-7; 8 bases match TRBD1. Looked up from germline, CDR1 is MDHEN and CDR2 is SYDVKM. The V and J ends lost 6 bases and 11 bases, in that order; junction bases with no gene match: 9. This CDR3 comprises 12 residues. CDR3 sequence (DNA): TGTGCCAGCAGCTACGGACAGGGTGTGGAGTACTTC. Encoded protein: CASSYGQGVEYF.

The sample holds a few counts of this clone. CDR3 bases: TGTGCCAGTACCCCGGGACAGCCCTCTGGGGCCAACGTCCTGACTTTC. As protein: CASTPGQPSGANVLTF. The chain employs TRBV19 and TRBJ2-6; TRBD1 matches at 7 bases. After removal of 7 bases from V and 0 bases from J, the junction contained 6 bases not matched to a gene. CDR3 size: 16 residues. The germline CDR1 and CDR2 sequences are LNHDA and SQIVND (reference sequence).

This clone has only one observation. The genes are TRBV2 and TRBJ2-3; 13 bases match TRBD2. CDR1 SNHLY and CDR2 FYNNEI come from the germline V gene. The CDR3 has 18 amino acids. With 3 bases clipped from V and 5 bases from J, the junction kept 11 bases outside the gene matches. CDR3 DNA sequence: TGTGCCAGCAGTGACCCGACGCTGACTAGCGGGGGGTTAGATACGCAGTATTTT. It codes for CASSDPTLTSGGLDTQYF.

This sequence joins TRBV7-8 and TRBJ2-7; 7 nucleotides match TRBD1. Germline values: CDR1 SGHVS, CDR2 FQNEAQ. CDR3 length: 15 amino acids. V was pared by 4 bases and J by 0 bases, with 6 bases of the junction left unmatched. CDR3 sequence reads: CASSWGQRSSYEQYF. The CDR3 region has the DNA TGTGCCAGCAGCTGGGGACAGCGTAGCTCCTACGAGCAGTACTTC.

This chain links TRBV4-2 with TRBJ2-1, with TRBD1 matching 9 bases. There are 16 residues in the CDR3. Germline trimming cut 8 bases from V and 8 bases from J; bases unmatched to any gene: 16. The germline V gene encodes CDR1 LGHNA and CDR2 YNFKEQ. The chain's CDR3 is CASGTAGTGSVDEQFF. The CDR3, as DNA: TGTGCCAGCGGAACTGCCGGGACAGGGTCGGTAGATGAGCAGTTCTTC.

The rearrangement uses TRBV5-8 and TRBJ2-7, with D possibly matching TRBD1 (6 bases). Trimming shortened V by 9 bases and J by 2 bases, and 15 bases separated the two germline ends. The CDR3 has 13 residues. The germline V gene encodes CDR1 SGHTS and CDR2 YDEGEE. CDR3 DNA sequence: TGTGCCACTCGACGGGCAGGGGCCTACGAGCAGTACTTC. It yields the protein CATRRAGAYEQYF.

The chain joins TRBV7-2 to TRBJ2-7, with TRBD2 identical over 7 bases. The CDR3 is 15 residues long. V dropped 1 base and J dropped 2; count of bases not matched to a gene: 5. CDR1 is SGHTA, CDR2 FQGNSA, per germline. The CDR3 coding sequence is TGTGCCAGCAGCTTAGAGCGGGGCCGCGCCTACGAGCAGTACTTC. Its protein product is CASSLERGRAYEQYF.

The V and J genes are TRBV4-1 and TRBJ2-7; a possible D gene is TRBD2 (6 bases). The CDR3 has 17 residues. With 4 bases removed from V and 7 bases from J, the gap between germline ends came to 26 bases. In germline, CDR1 is MGHRA, CDR2 YSYEKL. CDR3 amino acids: CASSRWGELATLGEQYF. The CDR3 nucleotides are TGCGCCAGCAGCCGGTGGGGGGAGCTAGCGACCCTGGGGGAGCAGTACTTC.

This chain joins TRBV5-1 and TRBJ1-2; 11 positions agree with TRBD1. Germline loops: CDR1 SGHRS, CDR2 YFSETQ. This CDR3 comprises 18 residues. The trim removed 3 bases at V and 1 base at J, leaving 11 bases unmatched. CDR3 amino acids: CASSWTGGEKPFNYGYTF. In DNA form, the CDR3 reads TGCGCCAGCAGCTGGACAGGGGGCGAGAAACCTTTTAACTATGGCTACACCTTC.

This clone was found once. The chain couples TRBV5-6 to TRBJ1-2, with a tentative D call TRBD1 (5 bases). The CDR3 is 15 amino acids. In germline, CDR1 is SGHDT, CDR2 YYEEEE. V lost 0 bases, J lost 2 bases, and 11 bases lay in between. CDR3 nucleotide sequence: TGTGCCAGCAGCTTGGGCAGGGTCGGGAACTATGGCTACACCTTC. Residues: CASSLGRVGNYGYTF.